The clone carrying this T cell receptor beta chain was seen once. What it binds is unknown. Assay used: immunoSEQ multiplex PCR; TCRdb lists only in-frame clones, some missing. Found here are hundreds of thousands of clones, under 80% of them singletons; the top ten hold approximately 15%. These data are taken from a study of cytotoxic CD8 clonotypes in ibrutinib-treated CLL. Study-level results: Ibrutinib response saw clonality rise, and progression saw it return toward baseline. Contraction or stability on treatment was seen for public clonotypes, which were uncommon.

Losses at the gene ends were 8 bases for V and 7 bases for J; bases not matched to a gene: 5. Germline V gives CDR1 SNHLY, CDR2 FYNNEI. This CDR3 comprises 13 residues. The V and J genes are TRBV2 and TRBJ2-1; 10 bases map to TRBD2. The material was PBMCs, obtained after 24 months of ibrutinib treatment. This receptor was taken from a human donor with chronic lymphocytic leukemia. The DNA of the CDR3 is TGTGCCAGCGGAGGACTAGCGGCGAATGAGCAGTTCTTC. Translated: CASGGLAANEQFF.